These T cell receptor beta chains were read from a single sample in a study of beta chain features in type 1 diabetes. The repertoire was sequenced with immunoSEQ multiplex PCR; TCRdb's copy has only in-frame clones and lacks some. The table shows about 39,000 clones, with approximately 49% occurring only once. Sequenced: central memory CD4+ T cells from blood. These receptors all come from a woman aged 18-29 years in good health. Each CDR3 is given with its conserved first and last residue. A D gene is named only where the DNA matches it firmly. Clone sizes are given selectively: once, few, many, or a class where the clone is expanded.

d_call | clone_size | j_call | v_call | cdr3_nt | cdr3_aa
TRBD1 | few | TRBJ2-3 | TRBV19 | TGTGCCAGTAGTATAGATCGACAGGGCTGGACCACAGATACGCAGTATTTT | CASSIDRQGWTTDTQYF
TRBD1 | NA | TRBJ1-5 | TRBV29-1 | TGCAGCGTCGCCGGACAGGGAAGGGATCAGCCCCAGCATTTT | CSVAGQGRDQPQHF
NA | few | TRBJ2-7 | TRBV7-8 | TGTGCCAGCAGCCCCAGCCGCGGGGCCTGGGGCGACGAGCAGTACTTC | CASSPSRGAWGDEQYF
TRBD1 | NA | TRBJ1-6 | TRBV2 | TGTGCCGGTGGGGCTCAGCCGACAGGGCCTCATTCACCCCTCCACTTT | CAGGAQPTGPHSPLHF
TRBD2 | once | TRBJ2-1 | TRBV15 | TGTGCCACCAGCCCGGGGGGATTTAGTGGGAGAGGCTACAATGAGCAGTTCTTC | CATSPGGFSGRGYNEQFF
NA | NA | TRBJ2-7 | TRBV14 | TGTGCCAGCAGCCAGTTGCGGGGTGCCCAGGAGCAGTACTTC | CASSQLRGAQEQYF
TRBD1 | NA | TRBJ1-2 | TRBV30 | TGTGCCTGGAGTGGCACAGGGGAAGGTGGCTACACCTTC | CAWSGTGEGGYTF
TRBD1 | once | TRBJ1-4 | TRBV5-4 | TGTGCCAGCAGCTCCACCGGGACAGATAATGAAAAACTGTTTTTT | CASSSTGTDNEKLFF
NA | NA | TRBJ1-6 | TRBV5-1 | TGCGCCAGCAGCTTGGACAGAAGTTCACCCCTCCACTTT | CASSLDRSSPLHF
NA | once | TRBJ1-4 | TRBV5-1 | TGCGCCAGCAGCTTAGTCGGGGCAACTAATGAAAAACTGTTTTTT | CASSLVGATNEKLFF
NA | few | TRBJ2-1 | TRBV5-1 | TGCGCCAGCAGCGAGGGACAATCCTACAATGAGCAGTTCTTC | CASSEGQSYNEQFF
NA | NA | TRBJ2-7 | TRBV19 | TGTGCCAGTAGTTTCCGGAGGGGGGGCGAGCAGTACTTC | CASSFRRGGEQYF
NA | NA | TRBJ1-6 | TRBV19 | TGTGCTGCAAGGGGGTTTGCGGATTCACCCCTCCACTTT | CAARGFADSPLHF
TRBD1 | NA | TRBJ1-2 | TRBV19 | TGTGCCAGCGCCCCGAGCGGGACAGGGGCTGGTTATGGCTACACCTTC | CASAPSGTGAGYGYTF
NA | NA | TRBJ2-7 | TRBV6-1 | TGTGCCAGCAGTGAACAGCTAGCGTCCTACGAGCAGTACTTC | CASSEQLASYEQYF
TRBD2 | few | TRBJ2-1 | TRBV28 | TGTGCCAGCAGCACCAACGGACTAGCGGGTTACAATGAGCAGTTCTTC | CASSTNGLAGYNEQFF
TRBD1 | NA | TRBJ1-2 | TRBV29-1 | TGCAGCGTTGACCTGAGGGGGCAGAGGAGCTATGGCTACACCTTC | CSVDLRGQRSYGYTF
NA | NA | TRBJ1-1 | TRBV5-1 | TGCGCCAGCAGCTTCGGAGGGGAGAAGAACACTGAAGCTTTCTTT | CASSFGGEKNTEAFF
NA | NA | TRBJ1-1 | TRBV7-6 | TGTGCCAGCAGCTTACGAGAAGGGGTTACTGAAGCTTTCTTT | CASSLREGVTEAFF